These 5 T cell receptor beta chains were all obtained from the same sample, sequenced in a study of chemoradiotherapy in HPV16-positive cancers. Libraries were prepared by immunoSEQ multiplex PCR; TCRdb keeps only in-frame clonotypes and omits some of them. The repertoire holds 5,000 to 6,500 clones, with approximately 72% as singletons. The sample was gathered from a patient who underwent chemoradiotherapy. Receptor source: a human donor with HPV-associated anogenital cancer.

The table lists this clone with a count of one. The rearrangement links TRBV7-9 to TRBJ2-5; maybe TRBD1 (6 bases). The CDR3 is 14 residues long. Germline assignment: CDR1 SEHNR and CDR2 FQNEAQ (reference sequence). Between the trimmed V and J ends, which lost 3 bases and 4 bases, there was a span of 12 bases. CDR3: CASSFWGLAETQYF. The DNA of the CDR3 is TGTGCCAGCAGCTTCTGGGGGCTAGCAGAGACCCAGTACTTC. Looking up the rest from reference TRBV7-9 and TRBJ2-5 gives the full variable domain: DTGVSQNPRHKITKRGQNVTFRCDPISEHNRLYWYRQTLGQGPEFLTYFQNEAQLEKSRLLSDRFSAERPKGSFSTLEIQRTEQGDSAMYLCASSFWGLAETQYFGPGTRLLVL.

This clone was observed a handful of times. The chain uses TRBV2 and TRBJ2-7; D gene ambiguous. The CDR3 is made up of 13 amino acids. The V and J ends lost 3 bases and 0 bases respectively, with 6 bases between them. Germline assignment: CDR1 SNHLY and CDR2 FYNNEI. CDR3 DNA sequence: TGTGCCAGCAGTGAGTTTGTCTCCTACGAGCAGTACTTC. It is translated as CASSEFVSYEQYF.

The V and J genes are TRBV7-2 and TRBJ1-1; D remains unclear. Germline V lookup: CDR1 SGHTA, CDR2 FQGNSA. This CDR3 has 14 residues. Trimming removed 4 bases from V and 1 base from J, with 10 bases in between. The CDR3 coding sequence is TGTGCCAGCAGCTCCCACATGACGAACACTGAAGCTTTCTTT. Translated, it gives CASSSHMTNTEAFF. Using reference TRBV7-2 and TRBJ1-1 for the parts outside the CDR3, the full variable domain is GAGVSQSPSNKVTEKGKDVELRCDPISGHTALYWYRQSLGQGLEFLIYFQGNSAPDKSGLPSDRFSAERTGGSVSTLTIQRTQQEDSAVYLCASSSHMTNTEAFFGQGTRLTVV.

V gene TRBV5-5 combines with J gene TRBJ2-3; 7 positions agree with TRBD1. The CDR3 totals 14 residues. V lost 1 base, J lost 6 bases, and 5 bases stayed unmatched. Germline CDR1 is SGHKS and CDR2 is YYEKEE (reference sequence). The CDR3 sequence is CASSLLQGFDTQYF. Here the CDR3 DNA reads TGTGCCAGCAGCTTGTTACAGGGGTTTGATACGCAGTATTTT.

V and J are TRBV5-1 and TRBJ2-7; 7 bases fit TRBD2. Looked up from germline, CDR1 is SGHRS and CDR2 is YFSETQ. V was pared by 0 bases and J by 1 base, with 4 bases of the junction left unmatched. The CDR3 spans 15 residues. The CDR3 bases are TGCGCCAGCAGCTTGGATGCTAGCGGTTCCTACGAGCAGTACTTC. Its translation: CASSLDASGSYEQYF.